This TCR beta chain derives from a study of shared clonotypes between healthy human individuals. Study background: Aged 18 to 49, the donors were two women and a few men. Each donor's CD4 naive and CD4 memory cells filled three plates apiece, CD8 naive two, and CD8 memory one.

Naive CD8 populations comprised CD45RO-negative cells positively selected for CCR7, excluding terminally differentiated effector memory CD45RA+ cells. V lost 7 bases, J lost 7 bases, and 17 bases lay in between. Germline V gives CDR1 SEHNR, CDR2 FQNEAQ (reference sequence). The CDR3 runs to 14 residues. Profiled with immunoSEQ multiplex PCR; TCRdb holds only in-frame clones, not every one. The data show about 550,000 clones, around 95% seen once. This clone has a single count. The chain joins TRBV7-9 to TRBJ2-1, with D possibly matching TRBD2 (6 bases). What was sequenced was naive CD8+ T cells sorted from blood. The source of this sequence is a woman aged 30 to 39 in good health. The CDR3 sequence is CASTTRTEGNEQFF. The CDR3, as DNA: TGTGCCAGCACAACGAGGACGGAGGGGAATGAGCAGTTCTTC.